These T cell receptor beta chains were read from a single sample in a study of cytomegalovirus exposure and HLA in healthy donors. The table came from immunoSEQ multiplex PCR; TCRdb's copy has only in-frame clones and leaves some out. The sample table includes about 200,000 clones. The sample was PBMCs. The receptor set was obtained from a girl aged 2-10 years in good health and CMV-seropositive. Both conserved end residues are part of each CDR3. The order of the fields is D gene, J gene, V gene, CDR3 DNA, CDR3 protein. A D gene is named only where the DNA matches it firmly.

D gene: TRBD1
J gene: TRBJ1-1
V gene: TRBV28
CDR3 DNA: TGTGCCAGCATTAGTCCTGACAGGGATGAGAACACTGAAGCTTTCTTT
CDR3 protein: CASISPDRDENTEAFF

D gene: TRBD2
J gene: TRBJ2-7
V gene: TRBV15
CDR3 DNA: TGTGCCACCAGCAGAGATCGCGGGAGAAACTACGAGCAGTACTTC
CDR3 protein: CATSRDRGRNYEQYF

D gene: TRBD1
J gene: TRBJ2-4
V gene: TRBV5-8
CDR3 DNA: TGTGCCAGCAGCTTGGAGACAGGGGCGAACATTCAGTACTTC
CDR3 protein: CASSLETGANIQYF

D gene: TRBD2
J gene: TRBJ2-7
V gene: TRBV7-8
CDR3 DNA: TGTGCCAGCAGCTTAGTGGGCGGGAGGACTTACGAGCAGTACTTC
CDR3 protein: CASSLVGGRTYEQYF

D gene: TRBD1
J gene: TRBJ1-2
V gene: TRBV5-4
CDR3 DNA: TGTGCCAGCAGCCAGGGGGCAACTAACTATGGCTACACCTTC
CDR3 protein: CASSQGATNYGYTF

D gene: .
J gene: TRBJ2-6
V gene: TRBV2
CDR3 DNA: TGTGCCAGCAGGGGAGGTCCTGGGGCCAACGTCCTGACTTTC
CDR3 protein: CASRGGPGANVLTF

D gene: TRBD2
J gene: TRBJ2-5
V gene: TRBV19
CDR3 DNA: TGTGCCAGTAGTATAGAAGGGACTAGCGTCCAAGAGACCCAGTACTTC
CDR3 protein: CASSIEGTSVQETQYF

D gene: TRBD1
J gene: TRBJ2-1
V gene: TRBV7-9
CDR3 DNA: TGTGCCAGCAGCACCGGACGGGCAACAGGGGGCGCTTTGGCTCTTGAGCAGTTCTTC
CDR3 protein: CASSTGRATGGALALEQFF

D gene: TRBD2
J gene: TRBJ2-1
V gene: TRBV6-4
CDR3 DNA: TGTGCCAGCAGTGCAGGCGGGAGCTACAATGAGCAGTTCTTC
CDR3 protein: CASSAGGSYNEQFF

D gene: .
J gene: TRBJ1-2
V gene: TRBV28
CDR3 DNA: TGTGCCAGCAGTTTATCGGCCTCAGGGAGGGCCAACTATGGCTACACCTTC
CDR3 protein: CASSLSASGRANYGYTF

D gene: TRBD1
J gene: TRBJ1-1
V gene: TRBV5-1
CDR3 DNA: TGCGCCAGCAGCTGGAGTACAGGGGGCGAGGTGGGGAACACTGAAGCTTTCTTT
CDR3 protein: CASSWSTGGEVGNTEAFF

D gene: TRBD2
J gene: TRBJ2-1
V gene: TRBV4-2
CDR3 DNA: TGTGCCAGCAGCCAACGTAGCGGGTGGCACTACAATGAGCAGTTCTTC
CDR3 protein: CASSQRSGWHYNEQFF

D gene: TRBD1
J gene: TRBJ2-5
V gene: TRBV27
CDR3 DNA: TGTGCCAGCAGGGGTCCGGGACAGGGTCAAGAGACCCAGTACTTC
CDR3 protein: CASRGPGQGQETQYF

D gene: .
J gene: TRBJ1-3
V gene: TRBV18
CDR3 DNA: TGTGCCAGCTCACCAGATACAGGGACCGGAAACACCATATATTTT
CDR3 protein: CASSPDTGTGNTIYF

D gene: .
J gene: TRBJ2-7
V gene: TRBV4-1
CDR3 DNA: TGCGCCAGCAGCGCCCACTACGTCGACAGAGCCTACGAGCAGTACTTC
CDR3 protein: CASSAHYVDRAYEQYF

D gene: TRBD1
J gene: TRBJ1-1
V gene: TRBV28
CDR3 DNA: TGTGCCAGCAGTTTAACAGGGGAGCGTATGAACACTGAAGCTTTCTTT
CDR3 protein: CASSLTGERMNTEAFF

D gene: .
J gene: TRBJ1-5
V gene: TRBV5-1
CDR3 DNA: TGCGCCAGCAGCCTAAATCCCGACGGGAATCAGCCCCAGCATTTT
CDR3 protein: CASSLNPDGNQPQHF

D gene: TRBD1
J gene: TRBJ1-6
V gene: TRBV7-9
CDR3 DNA: TGTGCCAGCAGCCGCGACAGGGGTCAGATCCACTTT
CDR3 protein: CASSRDRGQIHF

D gene: TRBD1
J gene: TRBJ1-2
V gene: TRBV2
CDR3 DNA: TGTGCCAGCAGTGAAGCAGGGACAGACTATGGCTACACCTTC
CDR3 protein: CASSEAGTDYGYTF

D gene: .
J gene: TRBJ2-3
V gene: TRBV5-1
CDR3 DNA: TGCGCCAGCAGCTTTAGCGGATGGGGGGATACGCAGTATTTT
CDR3 protein: CASSFSGWGDTQYF

D gene: TRBD2
J gene: TRBJ2-1
V gene: TRBV30
CDR3 DNA: TGTGCCTGGAGTTCCCCGGGACTAGCGGGAGAAGGTGAGCAGTTCTTC
CDR3 protein: CAWSSPGLAGEGEQFF

D gene: .
J gene: TRBJ1-1
V gene: TRBV30
CDR3 DNA: TGTGCCTGGAGCGCCCCGGACAGCGGAACCTGGGACACTGAAGCTTTCTTT
CDR3 protein: CAWSAPDSGTWDTEAFF

D gene: TRBD1
J gene: TRBJ1-4
V gene: TRBV28
CDR3 DNA: TGTGCCAGCAGTCCCCCGGACAGGGAAAGGGAAAAACTGTTTTTT
CDR3 protein: CASSPPDREREKLFF

D gene: TRBD1
J gene: TRBJ1-5
V gene: TRBV29-1
CDR3 DNA: TGCAGCGTTGGGACAGGGGTCGATCAGCCCCAGCATTTT
CDR3 protein: CSVGTGVDQPQHF

D gene: TRBD1
J gene: TRBJ2-7
V gene: TRBV7-8
CDR3 DNA: TGTGCCAGCAGCCGACAGGGGACCTACGAGCAGTACTTC
CDR3 protein: CASSRQGTYEQYF

D gene: .
J gene: TRBJ2-6
V gene: TRBV6-4
CDR3 DNA: TGTGCCAGCAGCGCCGACAGCTCTGGGGCCAACGTCCTGACTTTC
CDR3 protein: CASSADSSGANVLTF

D gene: .
J gene: TRBJ1-2
V gene: TRBV5-4
CDR3 DNA: TGTGCCAGCAGCTTGCCAGGGTACGGAGACGGCTACACCTTC
CDR3 protein: CASSLPGYGDGYTF

D gene: TRBD2
J gene: TRBJ2-1
V gene: TRBV11-2
CDR3 DNA: TGTGCCAGCAGCCTAGAATTGGGACTAGCGGGATATCTCCGAAACAATGAGCAGTTCTTC
CDR3 protein: CASSLELGLAGYLRNNEQFF

D gene: .
J gene: TRBJ1-2
V gene: TRBV29-1
CDR3 DNA: TGCAGCGTCCAAACGCGGTCTGTCTATGGCTACACCTTC
CDR3 protein: CSVQTRSVYGYTF

D gene: .
J gene: TRBJ2-1
V gene: TRBV11-2
CDR3 DNA: TGTGCCAGCAGCTTTATGCGCGTCCACAATGAGCAGTTCTTC
CDR3 protein: CASSFMRVHNEQFF

D gene: .
J gene: TRBJ2-7
V gene: TRBV2
CDR3 DNA: TGTGCCAGCATAAGGGGCAGGAGCTCCTACGAGCAGTACTTC
CDR3 protein: CASIRGRSSYEQYF

D gene: .
J gene: TRBJ1-2
V gene: TRBV28
CDR3 DNA: TGTGCCAGCACCCAGACAGCCCCGATCGGCTATGGCTACACCTTC
CDR3 protein: CASTQTAPIGYGYTF

D gene: TRBD1
J gene: TRBJ1-4
V gene: TRBV14
CDR3 DNA: TGTGCCAGCAGCCAAGATTTCGGGGGACAGACTAATGAAAAACTGTTTTTT
CDR3 protein: CASSQDFGGQTNEKLFF

D gene: TRBD2
J gene: TRBJ2-3
V gene: TRBV19
CDR3 DNA: TGTGCCAGTAGTATTCTTGGACTAGCGGGAGTGGCAGATACGCAGTATTTT
CDR3 protein: CASSILGLAGVADTQYF

D gene: .
J gene: TRBJ2-1
V gene: TRBV6-1
CDR3 DNA: TGTGTCCTATTTAGCTGGAGCTCCTACAATGAGCAGTTCTTC
CDR3 protein: CVLFSWSSYNEQFF

D gene: TRBD1
J gene: TRBJ1-2
V gene: TRBV28
CDR3 DNA: TGTGCCAGCAGTTCTAGGACAGGATCCTATGGCTACACCTTC
CDR3 protein: CASSSRTGSYGYTF

D gene: TRBD2
J gene: TRBJ2-7
V gene: TRBV28
CDR3 DNA: TGTGCCAGACCCGAATGCGGTAGCGGGATGTGGGGGGGGTCCTACGAGCAGTACTTC
CDR3 protein: CARPECGSGMWGGSYEQYF

D gene: TRBD2
J gene: TRBJ2-3
V gene: TRBV9
CDR3 DNA: TGTGCCAGCAGCCCCCGACTAGCGGGAGGCTTGCGCACAGATACGCAGTATTTT
CDR3 protein: CASSPRLAGGLRTDTQYF

D gene: .
J gene: TRBJ2-7
V gene: TRBV5-1
CDR3 DNA: TGCGCCAGCAGCTTGTCAGGGATCAGCTCCTACGAGCAGTACTTC
CDR3 protein: CASSLSGISSYEQYF

D gene: TRBD2
J gene: TRBJ2-3
V gene: TRBV5-6
CDR3 DNA: TGTGCCAGCAGCCTCCTGGGGGTAGCGGGATCAGGAGCCACAGATACGCAGTATTTT
CDR3 protein: CASSLLGVAGSGATDTQYF

D gene: TRBD2
J gene: TRBJ2-5
V gene: TRBV11-2
CDR3 DNA: TGTGCCAGCAGCTTAGTTGGGACTAGCCGGGAGACCCAGTACTTC
CDR3 protein: CASSLVGTSRETQYF

D gene: TRBD2
J gene: TRBJ2-2
V gene: TRBV29-1
CDR3 DNA: TGCAGCGTTAAACGGGGGGGTCCGGCCGGGGAGCTGTTTTTT
CDR3 protein: CSVKRGGPAGELFF

D gene: TRBD2
J gene: TRBJ2-7
V gene: TRBV28
CDR3 DNA: TGTGCCAGCAGTTTGGGAGGGGCCCTGGGAGAGCAGTACTTC
CDR3 protein: CASSLGGALGEQYF

D gene: .
J gene: TRBJ1-4
V gene: TRBV7-9
CDR3 DNA: TGTGCCAGCAGCCCCTCGACAGGAGGAAATGAAAAACTGTTTTTT
CDR3 protein: CASSPSTGGNEKLFF

D gene: TRBD1
J gene: TRBJ2-2
V gene: TRBV19
CDR3 DNA: TGTGCCAGTAGTATAGATGCCCTACAGGGGGCAAACACCGGGGAGCTGTTTTTT
CDR3 protein: CASSIDALQGANTGELFF

D gene: TRBD1
J gene: TRBJ1-5
V gene: TRBV7-2
CDR3 DNA: TGTGCCAGCAGCCGGACAGGGGGGCGGCAGCCCCAGCATTTT
CDR3 protein: CASSRTGGRQPQHF

D gene: .
J gene: TRBJ1-2
V gene: TRBV7-8
CDR3 DNA: TGTGCCAGCAGCGGAAAACAGGGTCGGATGGACTATGGCTACACCTTC
CDR3 protein: CASSGKQGRMDYGYTF

D gene: .
J gene: TRBJ1-6
V gene: TRBV19
CDR3 DNA: TGTGCCAGTAGTATGAGGCCGTCTTTGGTTTCACCCCTCCACTTT
CDR3 protein: CASSMRPSLVSPLHF

D gene: .
J gene: TRBJ2-2
V gene: TRBV5-1
CDR3 DNA: TGCGCCAGCAGCTTGGAATCGGGGTCCGGGGAGCTGTTTTTT
CDR3 protein: CASSLESGSGELFF

D gene: TRBD1
J gene: TRBJ2-1
V gene: TRBV5-4
CDR3 DNA: TGTGCCAGCAGCTCGTCCGGGACAGGGTACAATGAGCAGTTCTTC
CDR3 protein: CASSSSGTGYNEQFF

D gene: .
J gene: TRBJ2-7
V gene: TRBV5-6
CDR3 DNA: TGTGCCAGCAGCTTGAGATACCTAGTCTACGAGCAGTACTTC
CDR3 protein: CASSLRYLVYEQYF

D gene: TRBD2
J gene: TRBJ2-1
V gene: TRBV5-4
CDR3 DNA: TGTGCCAGCAGCACCGGGACTAGCGGGACCTACAATGAGCAGTTCTTC
CDR3 protein: CASSTGTSGTYNEQFF

D gene: TRBD2
J gene: TRBJ2-3
V gene: TRBV13
CDR3 DNA: TGTGCCAGCAGCTCAGGGACTAGCGGGAGAGGAATACCGCAGTATTTT
CDR3 protein: CASSSGTSGRGIPQYF

D gene: .
J gene: TRBJ2-2
V gene: TRBV27
CDR3 DNA: TGTGCCAGCAGTTTACCCCAAGCCGGGGCGAACACCGGGGAGCTGTTTTTT
CDR3 protein: CASSLPQAGANTGELFF

D gene: .
J gene: TRBJ2-6
V gene: TRBV27
CDR3 DNA: TGTGCCAGCAAGTACAACTCTGGGGCCAACGTCCTGACTTTC
CDR3 protein: CASKYNSGANVLTF